Sequencing of this T cell receptor (beta chain) was carried out in a study of blood T cell repertoires in COVID-19. Study in general: COVID-19 samples from acute and convalescent phases originated in the United States, Italy and Spain. PBMCs, B-cell-depleted T cells, or T cells provided the cDNA or gDNA that made up the material.

Per the original data handling: Amplified reference gene primers provided the basis for estimating nucleated cell counts. Repertoires were generated with immunoSEQ multiplex PCR, while TCRdb's copy carries only in-frame clones and drops some. V, J and clone size reflect that table, while D and trimming were determined from the DNA. The sample consists of 90,000 or so clones, about 87% of them appearing once. The CDR3 is made up of 18 amino acids. Germline CDR1 is GTSNPN and CDR2 is SVGIG (reference sequence). After removal of 0 bases from V and 7 bases from J, the junction contained 15 bases not matched to a gene.

The receptor was derived from a man between 60 and 70 years old with acute or convalescent COVID-19. V is TRBV30 and J is TRBJ1-2; the match to TRBD1 covers 12 bases. Specimen: peripheral blood. The CDR3 loop reads CAWSVLGTGGGKNPGYTF. In DNA form, the CDR3 reads TGTGCCTGGAGTGTACTTGGGACAGGGGGCGGGAAGAACCCTGGCTACACCTTC.